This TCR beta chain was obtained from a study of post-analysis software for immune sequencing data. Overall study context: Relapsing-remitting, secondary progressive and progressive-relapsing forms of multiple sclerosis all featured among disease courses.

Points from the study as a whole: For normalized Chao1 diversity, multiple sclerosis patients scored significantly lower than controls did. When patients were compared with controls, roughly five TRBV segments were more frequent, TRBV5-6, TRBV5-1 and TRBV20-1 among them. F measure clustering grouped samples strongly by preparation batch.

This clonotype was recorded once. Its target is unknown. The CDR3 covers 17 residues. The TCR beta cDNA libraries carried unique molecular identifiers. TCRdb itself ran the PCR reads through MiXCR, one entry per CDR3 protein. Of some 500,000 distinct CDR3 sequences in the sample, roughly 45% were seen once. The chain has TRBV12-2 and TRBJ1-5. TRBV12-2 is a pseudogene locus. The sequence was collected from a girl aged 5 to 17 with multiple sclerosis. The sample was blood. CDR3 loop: CASRLKLHWGPRQPQHF. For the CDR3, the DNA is TGTGCAAGTCGCTTGAAGTTGCATTGGGGCCCCAGGCAGCCCCAGCATTTT.